The rows below give T cell receptor beta chains drawn from one sample of a study of human T cells and chemical hapten exposure. MiXCR, applied by TCRdb to the RACE reads, yields one record per CDR3 protein. The profile shows 99,000 or so distinct CDR3 sequences, 30% to 35% of them singletons. The specimen comprised whole blood, sampled in connection with sensitization to the hapten diphenylcyclopropenone (DPC). All receptors derive from a man between 40 and 49 years old with alopecia areata. Some clones in this sample may be carry-over from other donors' samples. The CDR3 runs from the conserved cysteine through the conserved F or W. Each record gives: D gene, V gene, J gene, clone size, CDR3 protein, CDR3 DNA. D genes are given only for firm matches. Clone size is not always given. Where it is, it says once, few, many or a class for expanded clones.

d_call: -; v_call: TRBV27; j_call: TRBJ2-6; clone_size: few; cdr3_aa: CASSSPGAGANVLTF; cdr3_nt: TGTGCCAGCAGTTCTCCAGGCGCTGGGGCCAACGTCCTGACTTTC
d_call: TRBD2; v_call: TRBV20-1; j_call: TRBJ2-7; clone_size: few; cdr3_aa: CSAGGTSGSYEQYF; cdr3_nt: TGCAGTGCTGGAGGGACTAGCGGGAGCTACGAGCAGTACTTC
d_call: -; v_call: TRBV29-1; j_call: TRBJ2-1; clone_size: many; cdr3_aa: CSVGVGVGEQFF; cdr3_nt: TGCAGCGTGGGGGTGGGAGTGGGAGAGCAGTTCTTC
d_call: -; v_call: TRBV29-1; j_call: TRBJ2-5; clone_size: few; cdr3_aa: CSVGRIEETQYF; cdr3_nt: TGCAGCGTTGGACGGATTGAAGAGACCCAGTACTTC
d_call: -; v_call: TRBV29-1; j_call: TRBJ2-1; clone_size: few; cdr3_aa: CSVEAPGHGIYNEQFF; cdr3_nt: TGCAGCGTTGAAGCACCGGGACATGGCATATACAATGAGCAGTTCTTC
d_call: -; v_call: TRBV4-3; j_call: TRBJ2-1; clone_size: -; cdr3_aa: CASSRYHSGYNEQFF; cdr3_nt: TGCGCCAGCAGCCGGTATCATAGCGGCTACAATGAGCAGTTCTTC
d_call: -; v_call: TRBV29-1; j_call: TRBJ2-1; clone_size: few; cdr3_aa: CSSRGVDEQFF; cdr3_nt: TGCAGCTCGAGGGGGGTCGATGAGCAGTTCTTC
d_call: -; v_call: TRBV12-3/TRBV12-4; j_call: TRBJ2-3; clone_size: -; cdr3_aa: CASSLNFGNQGLDTQYF; cdr3_nt: TGTGCCAGCAGTTTAAACTTCGGGAACCAGGGTCTAGATACGCAGTATTTT
d_call: TRBD1; v_call: TRBV7-2; j_call: TRBJ1-6; clone_size: -; cdr3_aa: CASRPTGSSYNSPLHF; cdr3_nt: TGTGCCAGCCGCCCGACAGGGAGCTCCTATAATTCACCCCTCCACTTT
d_call: TRBD2; v_call: TRBV11-3; j_call: TRBJ2-1; clone_size: -; cdr3_aa: CASSSMGLGGFTEQFF; cdr3_nt: TGTGCCAGCAGCTCGATGGGACTAGGGGGGTTTACGGAGCAGTTCTTC
d_call: -; v_call: TRBV7-2; j_call: TRBJ1-5; clone_size: -; cdr3_aa: CASRVSGQTGNQPQHF; cdr3_nt: TGTGCCAGCAGGGTCTCTGGACAGACGGGCAATCAGCCCCAGCATTTT
d_call: TRBD2; v_call: TRBV6-2/TRBV6-3; j_call: TRBJ2-1; clone_size: few; cdr3_aa: CASSSLAALTNEQFF; cdr3_nt: TGTGCCAGCAGTTCTCTAGCGGCCCTCACCAATGAGCAGTTCTTC
d_call: -; v_call: TRBV12-3/TRBV12-4; j_call: TRBJ1-1; clone_size: -; cdr3_aa: CASSFILSITEAFF; cdr3_nt: TGTGCCAGCAGTTTCATTTTGAGTATCACTGAAGCTTTCTTT
d_call: -; v_call: TRBV14; j_call: TRBJ1-1; clone_size: few; cdr3_aa: CASSDNPLRAFF; cdr3_nt: TGTGCCAGCAGTGACAACCCGCTCCGAGCTTTCTTT
d_call: -; v_call: TRBV27; j_call: TRBJ1-5; clone_size: -; cdr3_aa: CASSFRGNNQPQHF; cdr3_nt: TGTGCCAGCAGTTTCCGGGGCAACAATCAGCCCCAGCATTTT
d_call: -; v_call: TRBV6-2/TRBV6-3; j_call: TRBJ1-1; clone_size: -; cdr3_aa: CASSYSFQVGGTEAFF; cdr3_nt: TGTGCCAGCAGTTACTCGTTCCAGGTGGGCGGCACTGAAGCTTTCTTT
d_call: TRBD1; v_call: TRBV6-4; j_call: TRBJ1-5; clone_size: -; cdr3_aa: CASSVQGGQPQHF; cdr3_nt: TGTGCCAGCAGTGTACAGGGGGGTCAGCCCCAGCATTTT
d_call: -; v_call: TRBV7-9; j_call: TRBJ2-5; clone_size: -; cdr3_aa: CASSPGRYQETQYF; cdr3_nt: TGTGCCAGCAGCCCCGGACGGTACCAAGAGACCCAGTACTTC
d_call: -; v_call: TRBV29-1; j_call: TRBJ2-1; clone_size: -; cdr3_aa: CSVGVIGRRNEQFF; cdr3_nt: TGCAGCGTTGGGGTCATTGGGAGGAGGAATGAGCAGTTCTTC
d_call: TRBD2; v_call: TRBV20-1; j_call: TRBJ2-3; clone_size: -; cdr3_aa: CSARDISSGSADTQYF; cdr3_nt: TGCAGTGCTAGAGATATCTCTAGCGGGAGCGCAGATACGCAGTATTTT
d_call: -; v_call: TRBV20-1; j_call: TRBJ1-5; clone_size: -; cdr3_aa: CSAREQGKMSNQPQHF; cdr3_nt: TGCAGTGCTAGGGAACAGGGAAAGATGAGCAATCAGCCCCAGCATTTT
d_call: TRBD1; v_call: TRBV5-5; j_call: TRBJ2-1; clone_size: -; cdr3_aa: CASSPGTDEQFF; cdr3_nt: TGTGCCAGCAGCCCAGGGACAGATGAGCAGTTCTTC
d_call: -; v_call: TRBV21-1; j_call: TRBJ1-5; clone_size: -; cdr3_aa: CASSTCRDRRDNQPQHF; cdr3_nt: TGTGCCAGCAGCACTTGCCGGGACAGAAGGGACAATCAGCCCCAGCATTTT
d_call: -; v_call: TRBV20-1; j_call: TRBJ1-2; clone_size: few; cdr3_aa: CSARGQRGYTF; cdr3_nt: TGCAGTGCTAGAGGCCAGCGGGGCTACACCTTC
d_call: -; v_call: TRBV5-1; j_call: TRBJ2-5; clone_size: -; cdr3_aa: CASSLALNEETQYF; cdr3_nt: TGCGCCAGCAGCTTGGCTTTAAATGAGGAGACCCAGTACTTC
d_call: TRBD2; v_call: TRBV27; j_call: TRBJ2-5; clone_size: few; cdr3_aa: CASRPGTNEETQYF; cdr3_nt: TGTGCCAGCAGGCCAGGGACTAACGAAGAGACCCAGTACTTC
d_call: -; v_call: TRBV20-1; j_call: TRBJ2-5; clone_size: -; cdr3_aa: CSARGSQETQYF; cdr3_nt: TGCAGTGCTAGAGGCTCCCAAGAGACCCAGTACTTC
d_call: -; v_call: TRBV7-8; j_call: TRBJ1-5; clone_size: -; cdr3_aa: CASSLGQGHSNQPQHF; cdr3_nt: TGTGCCAGCAGCTTAGGTCAGGGACATAGCAATCAGCCCCAGCATTTT
d_call: -; v_call: TRBV6-2/TRBV6-3; j_call: TRBJ2-4; clone_size: -; cdr3_aa: CASLEALKNIQYF; cdr3_nt: TGTGCCAGTCTGGAGGCACTGAAAAACATTCAGTACTTC
d_call: TRBD1; v_call: TRBV30; j_call: TRBJ2-3; clone_size: -; cdr3_aa: CAWSTGQGAQYF; cdr3_nt: TGTGCCTGGAGTACGGGACAGGGGGCGCAGTATTTT
d_call: -; v_call: TRBV29-1; j_call: TRBJ1-1; clone_size: few; cdr3_aa: CSVEGNTEAFF; cdr3_nt: TGCAGCGTTGAAGGGAACACTGAAGCTTTCTTT
d_call: -; v_call: TRBV28; j_call: TRBJ2-7; clone_size: -; cdr3_aa: CASSRTGREMSYEQYF; cdr3_nt: TGTGCCAGCAGTCGGACAGGGAGGGAAATGTCCTACGAGCAGTACTTC
d_call: -; v_call: TRBV20-1; j_call: TRBJ2-3; clone_size: -; cdr3_aa: CSARDWRSTDTQYF; cdr3_nt: TGCAGTGCTAGAGATTGGCGGAGCACAGATACGCAGTATTTT
d_call: -; v_call: TRBV10-3; j_call: TRBJ2-3; clone_size: few; cdr3_aa: CAISGGGIDTQYF; cdr3_nt: TGTGCCATCAGCGGCGGAGGGATAGATACGCAGTATTTT
d_call: -; v_call: TRBV5-5; j_call: TRBJ2-7; clone_size: few; cdr3_aa: CASSLGVYEQYF; cdr3_nt: TGTGCCAGCAGCTTGGGAGTCTACGAGCAGTACTTC
d_call: TRBD2; v_call: TRBV6-6; j_call: TRBJ2-5; clone_size: -; cdr3_aa: CASSYGSGETQYF; cdr3_nt: TGTGCCAGCAGTTATGGTAGCGGGGAGACCCAGTACTTC
d_call: TRBD1; v_call: TRBV28; j_call: TRBJ2-7; clone_size: few; cdr3_aa: CASRASGQLYEQYF; cdr3_nt: TGTGCCAGCAGGGCCTCGGGACAGCTATACGAGCAGTACTTC
d_call: -; v_call: TRBV7-2; j_call: TRBJ2-5; clone_size: -; cdr3_aa: CASSRLPKETQYF; cdr3_nt: TGTGCCAGCAGCCGCCTCCCCAAGGAGACCCAGTACTTC
d_call: -; v_call: TRBV29-1; j_call: TRBJ2-3; clone_size: -; cdr3_aa: CSVEVGRRNTDTQYF; cdr3_nt: TGCAGCGTTGAAGTGGGCCGCCGAAACACAGATACGCAGTATTTT
d_call: -; v_call: TRBV5-6; j_call: TRBJ1-5; clone_size: -; cdr3_aa: CASRVLGAVERQPQHF; cdr3_nt: TGTGCCAGCAGAGTACTCGGGGCAGTGGAGAGGCAGCCCCAGCATTTT
d_call: TRBD1; v_call: TRBV2; j_call: TRBJ2-1; clone_size: few; cdr3_aa: CASRRTGNDNEQFF; cdr3_nt: TGTGCCAGCAGAAGGACAGGGAACGACAATGAGCAGTTCTTC
d_call: -; v_call: TRBV29-1; j_call: TRBJ1-1; clone_size: few; cdr3_aa: CSVERDGPGAFF; cdr3_nt: TGCAGCGTTGAGAGGGACGGCCCGGGGGCTTTCTTT
d_call: -; v_call: TRBV7-6; j_call: TRBJ2-3; clone_size: -; cdr3_aa: CASSSRRTESTDTQYF; cdr3_nt: TGTGCCAGCAGCTCTCGGAGGACGGAAAGCACAGATACGCAGTATTTT
d_call: -; v_call: TRBV3-1; j_call: TRBJ1-1; clone_size: -; cdr3_aa: CASSQARNAEAFF; cdr3_nt: TGTGCCAGCAGCCAAGCACGGAACGCTGAAGCTTTCTTT
d_call: -; v_call: TRBV14; j_call: TRBJ2-5; clone_size: -; cdr3_aa: CASSQTGTLGETQYF; cdr3_nt: TGTGCCAGCAGCCAAACAGGGACCCTGGGGGAGACCCAGTACTTC
d_call: TRBD1; v_call: TRBV7-2; j_call: TRBJ1-5; clone_size: few; cdr3_aa: CASSLGNRGLSQPQHF; cdr3_nt: TGTGCCAGCAGCTTAGGGAACAGGGGTCTTAGCCAGCCCCAGCATTTT
d_call: -; v_call: TRBV19; j_call: TRBJ1-2; clone_size: -; cdr3_aa: CASSNGVGYTF; cdr3_nt: TGTGCCAGTAGTAACGGGGTTGGCTACACCTTC
d_call: TRBD2; v_call: TRBV4-3; j_call: TRBJ2-4; clone_size: few; cdr3_aa: CASSQDRRTSGEDIQYF; cdr3_nt: TGCGCCAGCAGCCAAGATCGCCGGACTAGCGGGGAGGACATTCAGTACTTC
d_call: -; v_call: TRBV6-2/TRBV6-3; j_call: TRBJ1-1; clone_size: few; cdr3_aa: CASRRRERVTEAFF; cdr3_nt: TGTGCCAGCAGACGAAGAGAGAGGGTCACTGAAGCTTTCTTT
d_call: TRBD2; v_call: TRBV5-4; j_call: TRBJ2-1; clone_size: -; cdr3_aa: CASSLEGTSGWYNEQFF; cdr3_nt: TGTGCCAGCAGCTTGGAGGGGACTAGCGGGTGGTACAATGAGCAGTTCTTC
d_call: -; v_call: TRBV6-2/TRBV6-3; j_call: TRBJ2-3; clone_size: -; cdr3_aa: CATRLAGGDTQYF; cdr3_nt: TGTGCCACCCGACTAGCAGGGGGAGATACGCAGTATTTT